Listed below are T cell receptor beta chains from one sample, sequenced in a study of cytomegalovirus exposure and HLA in healthy donors. Measured with immunoSEQ multiplex PCR; TCRdb has only the in-frame clones, and not every one. Here the sample spans roughly 120,000 clones, 55% to 80% being singletons. The sample taken for sequencing was PBMCs. Receptors were obtained from a woman under 40 in good health and CMV-seronegative. Each CDR3 is given with its conserved first and last residue. A D gene is named only where the DNA matches it firmly. For some rows the clone size is stated as once, few or many, or as a class when expanded; others skip it.

D gene: -; V gene: TRBV14; clone size: -; J gene: TRBJ2-3; CDR3 protein: CASSQDDVSGTQYF; CDR3 DNA: TGTGCCAGCAGCCAAGATGATGTTAGCGGTACGCAGTATTTT
D gene: TRBD1; V gene: TRBV4-3; clone size: -; J gene: TRBJ2-7; CDR3 protein: CASSRSVDRSYEQYF; CDR3 DNA: TGCGCCAGCAGCCGGAGTGTGGACAGGTCCTACGAGCAGTACTTC
D gene: -; V gene: TRBV7-8; clone size: -; J gene: TRBJ1-1; CDR3 protein: CASSLGSGNTEAFF; CDR3 DNA: TGTGCCAGCAGCTTAGGGAGTGGGAACACTGAAGCTTTCTTT
D gene: -; V gene: TRBV7-9; clone size: -; J gene: TRBJ1-4; CDR3 protein: CASSRARDSEKLFF; CDR3 DNA: TGTGCCAGCAGCCGTGCTCGAGACTCAGAAAAACTGTTTTTT
D gene: TRBD2; V gene: TRBV5-1; clone size: -; J gene: TRBJ2-7; CDR3 protein: CASSLVRAGNSYEQYF; CDR3 DNA: TGCGCCAGCAGCTTAGTACGAGCGGGAAACTCCTACGAGCAGTACTTC
D gene: -; V gene: TRBV5-1; clone size: few; J gene: TRBJ2-1; CDR3 protein: CASSLAPDYGNEQFF; CDR3 DNA: TGCGCCAGCAGCTTGGCTCCGGACTACGGCAATGAGCAGTTCTTC
D gene: TRBD2; V gene: TRBV5-1; clone size: -; J gene: TRBJ2-4; CDR3 protein: CASSLDLAGVLNIQYF; CDR3 DNA: TGCGCCAGCAGCTTAGATTTAGCGGGAGTGTTAAACATTCAGTACTTC
D gene: TRBD2; V gene: TRBV27; clone size: -; J gene: TRBJ2-3; CDR3 protein: CASSLGTSGPSTDTQYF; CDR3 DNA: TGTGCCAGCAGTCTCGGGACTAGCGGGCCCTCCACAGATACGCAGTATTTT
D gene: TRBD1; V gene: TRBV11-1; clone size: once; J gene: TRBJ1-2; CDR3 protein: CASSRDSYGYTF; CDR3 DNA: TGTGCCAGCAGCCGGGACAGCTATGGCTACACCTTC
D gene: -; V gene: TRBV6-6; clone size: -; J gene: TRBJ1-4; CDR3 protein: CASSLQGGTRKLFF; CDR3 DNA: TGTGCCAGCAGCCTGCAGGGAGGGACTCGAAAACTGTTTTTT
D gene: TRBD2; V gene: TRBV30; clone size: once; J gene: TRBJ2-2; CDR3 protein: CAWRGLGATGELFF; CDR3 DNA: TGTGCCTGGAGGGGACTAGGAGCCACCGGGGAGCTGTTTTTT
D gene: TRBD2; V gene: TRBV7-8; clone size: -; J gene: TRBJ2-1; CDR3 protein: CASSSVGTSGDNEQFF; CDR3 DNA: TGTGCCAGCAGCTCCGTAGGGACTAGCGGGGACAATGAGCAGTTCTTC
D gene: TRBD2; V gene: TRBV10-1; clone size: -; J gene: TRBJ2-4; CDR3 protein: CASTNYEREGHGKNIQYF; CDR3 DNA: TGCGCCAGCACGAACTATGAGCGGGAGGGCCATGGCAAAAACATTCAGTACTTC
D gene: -; V gene: TRBV4-2; clone size: few; J gene: TRBJ2-3; CDR3 protein: CASSQDPGAGTDTQYF; CDR3 DNA: TGTGCCAGCAGCCAAGATCCTGGAGCTGGTACAGATACGCAGTATTTT
D gene: -; V gene: TRBV9; clone size: once; J gene: TRBJ2-7; CDR3 protein: CASSVEGRGVSFEQYF; CDR3 DNA: TGTGCCAGCAGCGTAGAGGGCAGGGGGGTCTCTTTCGAGCAGTACTTC
D gene: TRBD1; V gene: TRBV27; clone size: -; J gene: TRBJ1-1; CDR3 protein: CASTTGGRTEAFF; CDR3 DNA: TGTGCCAGCACGACAGGGGGCCGCACTGAAGCTTTCTTT
D gene: TRBD2; V gene: TRBV7-6; clone size: once; J gene: TRBJ2-1; CDR3 protein: CASSLKIAGEDNEQFF; CDR3 DNA: TGTGCCAGCAGCCTAAAAATAGCGGGAGAGGACAATGAGCAGTTCTTC
D gene: -; V gene: TRBV9; clone size: -; J gene: TRBJ2-5; CDR3 protein: CASSVAPSSQETQYF; CDR3 DNA: TGTGCCAGCAGCGTAGCTCCTAGCAGCCAAGAGACCCAGTACTTC
D gene: TRBD1; V gene: TRBV5-4; clone size: -; J gene: TRBJ2-3; CDR3 protein: CASTGTGVRSTDTQYF; CDR3 DNA: TGTGCCAGCACAGGGACAGGGGTGAGAAGCACAGATACGCAGTATTTT
D gene: -; V gene: TRBV19; clone size: -; J gene: TRBJ1-5; CDR3 protein: CASRETGHQPQHF; CDR3 DNA: TGTGCCAGTAGGGAGACAGGACATCAGCCCCAGCATTTT
D gene: -; V gene: TRBV5-1; clone size: once; J gene: TRBJ2-7; CDR3 protein: CASSTTSTFSYEQYF; CDR3 DNA: TGCGCCAGCAGCACCACTAGCACATTCTCCTACGAGCAGTACTTC
D gene: TRBD2; V gene: TRBV15; clone size: -; J gene: TRBJ2-5; CDR3 protein: CATSTSGRVETQYF; CDR3 DNA: TGTGCCACCAGCACTAGCGGGAGGGTGGAGACCCAGTACTTC
D gene: TRBD2; V gene: TRBV18; clone size: few; J gene: TRBJ2-7; CDR3 protein: CASSPRLSTSGRIGVGEQYF; CDR3 DNA: TGTGCCAGCTCACCACGCCTCTCAACTAGCGGGAGAATCGGGGTAGGGGAGCAGTACTTC
D gene: -; V gene: TRBV28; clone size: once; J gene: TRBJ1-2; CDR3 protein: CASSLNGGVGYTF; CDR3 DNA: TGTGCCAGCAGTTTAAACGGAGGGGTAGGCTACACCTTC
D gene: -; V gene: TRBV14; clone size: -; J gene: TRBJ2-7; CDR3 protein: CASSQGRGPGSYEQYF; CDR3 DNA: TGTGCCAGCAGCCAAGGAAGGGGTCCCGGGAGCTACGAGCAGTACTTC
D gene: -; V gene: TRBV29-1; clone size: -; J gene: TRBJ1-1; CDR3 protein: CSAGLPNTEAFF; CDR3 DNA: TGCAGCGCCGGACTCCCGAACACTGAAGCTTTCTTT
D gene: -; V gene: TRBV4-1; clone size: -; J gene: TRBJ2-1; CDR3 protein: CASSHLEESLYNEQFF; CDR3 DNA: TGCGCCAGCAGCCACTTAGAGGAATCCCTCTACAATGAGCAGTTCTTC
D gene: TRBD2; V gene: TRBV27; clone size: -; J gene: TRBJ2-6; CDR3 protein: CASSYRLAGGTGANVLTF; CDR3 DNA: TGTGCCAGCAGTTATCGACTAGCGGGAGGAACTGGGGCCAACGTCCTGACTTTC
D gene: -; V gene: TRBV4-1; clone size: -; J gene: TRBJ1-2; CDR3 protein: CASSQVGGQQSLYGYTF; CDR3 DNA: TGCGCCAGCAGCCAAGTTGGTGGACAGCAAAGTCTTTATGGCTACACCTTC
D gene: -; V gene: TRBV7-9; clone size: -; J gene: TRBJ2-5; CDR3 protein: CASSLYVGGETQYF; CDR3 DNA: TGTGCCAGCAGCTTATATGTGGGCGGGGAGACCCAGTACTTC
D gene: -; V gene: TRBV28; clone size: few; J gene: TRBJ2-2; CDR3 protein: CASSLKLANTGELFF; CDR3 DNA: TGTGCCAGCAGTTTAAAACTAGCGAACACCGGGGAGCTGTTTTTT
D gene: -; V gene: TRBV7-9; clone size: once; J gene: TRBJ2-3; CDR3 protein: CASSRLADTQYF; CDR3 DNA: TGTGCCAGCAGCCGACTAGCAGATACGCAGTATTTT
D gene: -; V gene: TRBV6-1; clone size: -; J gene: TRBJ1-3; CDR3 protein: CASSEAPGGRNTIYF; CDR3 DNA: TGTGCCAGCAGTGAAGCACCGGGGGGGCGAAACACCATATATTTT
D gene: -; V gene: TRBV7-2; clone size: -; J gene: TRBJ2-7; CDR3 protein: CASSSNPRDEQYF; CDR3 DNA: TGTGCCAGCAGCTCGAACCCCAGGGACGAGCAGTACTTC
D gene: TRBD1; V gene: TRBV4-3; clone size: few; J gene: TRBJ1-2; CDR3 protein: CASSQAQDRGNYGYTF; CDR3 DNA: TGCGCCAGCAGCCAAGCCCAGGACAGGGGGAACTATGGCTACACCTTC
D gene: -; V gene: TRBV9; clone size: few; J gene: TRBJ1-1; CDR3 protein: CASSAPQGEAFF; CDR3 DNA: TGTGCCAGCAGCGCCCCACAGGGTGAAGCTTTCTTT
D gene: -; V gene: TRBV7-2; clone size: -; J gene: TRBJ1-3; CDR3 protein: CASSSYSRVDSGNTIYF; CDR3 DNA: TGTGCCAGCAGCTCCTACTCCAGGGTCGACTCTGGAAACACCATATATTTT
D gene: TRBD1; V gene: TRBV27; clone size: -; J gene: TRBJ1-2; CDR3 protein: CASSSTGYGYTF; CDR3 DNA: TGTGCCAGCAGTTCGACAGGGTATGGCTACACCTTC
D gene: -; V gene: TRBV7-9; clone size: -; J gene: TRBJ2-7; CDR3 protein: CASSLVTSSYEQYF; CDR3 DNA: TGTGCCAGCAGCTTAGTCACTAGTTCCTACGAGCAGTACTTC
D gene: -; V gene: TRBV11-2; clone size: -; J gene: TRBJ2-1; CDR3 protein: CASSRGLTGYEQFF; CDR3 DNA: TGTGCCAGCAGCCGCGGTCTCACAGGGTATGAGCAGTTCTTC
D gene: TRBD2; V gene: TRBV18; clone size: -; J gene: TRBJ2-5; CDR3 protein: CASSPTSGQETQYF; CDR3 DNA: TGTGCCAGCTCCCCGACTAGCGGCCAAGAGACCCAGTACTTC
D gene: TRBD1; V gene: TRBV7-8; clone size: -; J gene: TRBJ2-7; CDR3 protein: CASTSGTASYEQYF; CDR3 DNA: TGTGCCAGCACCTCGGGGACAGCATCCTACGAGCAGTACTTC
D gene: TRBD1; V gene: TRBV28; clone size: few; J gene: TRBJ2-2; CDR3 protein: CASSSLGTGLTGELFF; CDR3 DNA: TGTGCCAGCAGTTCCCTTGGGACAGGGTTGACCGGGGAGCTGTTTTTT
D gene: -; V gene: TRBV7-2; clone size: -; J gene: TRBJ2-5; CDR3 protein: CASRTGETQYF; CDR3 DNA: TGTGCCAGCCGTACCGGGGAGACCCAGTACTTC
D gene: -; V gene: TRBV7-9; clone size: once; J gene: TRBJ1-2; CDR3 protein: CASSPGQNYGYTF; CDR3 DNA: TGTGCCAGCAGCCCCGGACAGAACTATGGCTACACCTTC
D gene: -; V gene: TRBV7-9; clone size: -; J gene: TRBJ1-1; CDR3 protein: CASSQQENTEAFF; CDR3 DNA: TGTGCCAGCAGCCAACAGGAGAACACTGAAGCTTTCTTT
D gene: -; V gene: TRBV18; clone size: -; J gene: TRBJ2-2; CDR3 protein: CASSLGVQNTGELFF; CDR3 DNA: TGTGCCAGCTCACTAGGGGTGCAGAACACCGGGGAGCTGTTTTTT
D gene: TRBD1; V gene: TRBV19; clone size: -; J gene: TRBJ2-7; CDR3 protein: CASSIQGAGYEQYF; CDR3 DNA: TGTGCCAGTAGTATTCAGGGGGCGGGCTACGAGCAGTACTTC
D gene: -; V gene: TRBV27; clone size: -; J gene: TRBJ2-5; CDR3 protein: CASSFNFGETQYF; CDR3 DNA: TGTGCCAGCAGTTTTAATTTCGGAGAGACCCAGTACTTC
D gene: -; V gene: TRBV28; clone size: once; J gene: TRBJ1-6; CDR3 protein: CASRFTGNSPLHF; CDR3 DNA: TGTGCCAGCAGATTCACAGGGAATTCACCCCTCCACTTT
D gene: -; V gene: TRBV14; clone size: -; J gene: TRBJ2-2; CDR3 protein: CASSQTANTGELFF; CDR3 DNA: TGTGCCAGCAGCCAAACAGCGAACACCGGGGAGCTGTTTTTT
D gene: TRBD1; V gene: TRBV5-6; clone size: -; J gene: TRBJ1-1; CDR3 protein: CASWDRVQDTEAFF; CDR3 DNA: TGTGCCAGCTGGGACAGGGTCCAGGACACTGAAGCTTTCTTT
D gene: -; V gene: TRBV2; clone size: -; J gene: TRBJ1-2; CDR3 protein: CAREAPGEGYTF; CDR3 DNA: TGTGCCAGAGAGGCTCCGGGTGAGGGCTACACCTTC
D gene: TRBD1; V gene: TRBV11-2; clone size: -; J gene: TRBJ2-7; CDR3 protein: CASSLRGTDAYEQYF; CDR3 DNA: TGTGCCAGCAGCTTAAGAGGGACAGATGCCTACGAGCAGTACTTC
D gene: TRBD1; V gene: TRBV5-1; clone size: -; J gene: TRBJ2-7; CDR3 protein: CASSLGTGGSYEQYF; CDR3 DNA: TGCGCCAGCAGCTTAGGGACAGGGGGCTCCTACGAGCAGTACTTC
D gene: TRBD2; V gene: TRBV7-2; clone size: once; J gene: TRBJ2-1; CDR3 protein: CASRVRLAGGINEQFF; CDR3 DNA: TGTGCCAGCAGGGTACGCCTGGCGGGAGGAATTAATGAGCAGTTCTTC
D gene: TRBD1; V gene: TRBV19; clone size: -; J gene: TRBJ2-7; CDR3 protein: CASRDRTHSYEQYF; CDR3 DNA: TGTGCCAGTAGGGACAGGACCCACTCCTACGAGCAGTACTTC
D gene: TRBD2; V gene: TRBV4-1; clone size: -; J gene: TRBJ2-5; CDR3 protein: CASSQDLAGGPYQETQYF; CDR3 DNA: TGCGCCAGCAGCCAAGATTTAGCGGGAGGCCCGTACCAAGAGACCCAGTACTTC